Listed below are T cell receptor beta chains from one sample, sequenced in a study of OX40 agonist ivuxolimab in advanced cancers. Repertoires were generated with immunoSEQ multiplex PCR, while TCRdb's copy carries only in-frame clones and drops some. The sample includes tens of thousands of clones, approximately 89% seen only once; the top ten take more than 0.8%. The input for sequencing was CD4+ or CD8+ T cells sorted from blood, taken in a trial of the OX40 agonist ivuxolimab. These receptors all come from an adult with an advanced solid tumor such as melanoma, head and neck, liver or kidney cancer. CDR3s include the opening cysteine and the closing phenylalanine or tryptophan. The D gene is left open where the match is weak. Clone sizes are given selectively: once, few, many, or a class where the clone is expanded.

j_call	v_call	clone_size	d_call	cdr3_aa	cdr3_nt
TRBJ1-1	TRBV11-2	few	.	CASSLINTEAFF	TGTGCCAGCAGCTTAATCAACACTGAAGCTTTCTTT
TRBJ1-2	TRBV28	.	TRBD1	CASSRQGGRVYGYTF	TGTGCCAGCAGTCGACAGGGGGGACGAGTCTATGGCTACACCTTC
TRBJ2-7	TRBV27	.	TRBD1	CASAGQGGSEEQYF	TGTGCCAGCGCCGGACAGGGGGGGTCTGAGGAGCAGTACTTC
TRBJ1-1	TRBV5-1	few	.	CASKATVTEAFF	TGCGCCAGCAAGGCGACAGTCACTGAAGCTTTCTTT
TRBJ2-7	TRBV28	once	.	CASSLRGGYEQYF	TGTGCCAGCAGTTTAAGGGGGGGATACGAGCAGTACTTC
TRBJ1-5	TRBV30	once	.	CAWNTGRDNQPQHF	TGTGCCTGGAACACAGGCCGCGACAATCAGCCCCAGCATTTT
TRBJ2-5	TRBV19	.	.	CASSTPNQETQYF	TGTGCCAGTAGTACACCGAACCAAGAGACCCAGTACTTC
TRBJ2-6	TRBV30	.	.	CAWTEGSNVLTF	TGTGCCTGGACTGAGGGATCCAACGTCCTGACTTTC
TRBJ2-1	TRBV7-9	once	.	CASSPIQEQYNEQFF	TGTGCCAGCAGCCCAATCCAGGAACAGTACAATGAGCAGTTCTTC
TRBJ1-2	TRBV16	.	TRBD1	CASSPRQGETYGYTF	TGTGCCAGCAGCCCTCGACAGGGGGAGACCTATGGCTACACCTTC
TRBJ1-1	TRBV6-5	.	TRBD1	CASSNRGKNTEAFF	TGTGCCAGCAGCAACAGGGGTAAAAACACTGAAGCTTTCTTT
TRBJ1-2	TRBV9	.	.	CASSAPVGYTYGYTF	TGTGCCAGCAGCGCCCCCGTAGGATATACCTATGGCTACACCTTC
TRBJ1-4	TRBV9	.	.	CASSVEGLGEKLFF	TGTGCCAGCAGCGTAGAGGGACTGGGTGAAAAACTGTTTTTT
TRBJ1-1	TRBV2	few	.	CASSLEDTEAFF	TGTGCCAGCAGTCTTGAGGACACTGAAGCTTTCTTT
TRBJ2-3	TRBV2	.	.	CASRLDSHTDTQYF	TGTGCCAGCAGATTGGACAGTCACACAGATACGCAGTATTTT
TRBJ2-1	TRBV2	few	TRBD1	CARGQGPYNEQFF	TGTGCCAGAGGACAGGGTCCCTACAATGAGCAGTTCTTC
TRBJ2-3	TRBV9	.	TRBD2	CASRALAGADTQYF	TGTGCCAGCAGGGCTCTAGCGGGGGCGGATACGCAGTATTTT
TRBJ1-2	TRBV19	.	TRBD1	CASSMTRQGANYGYTF	TGTGCCAGTAGTATGACCCGACAGGGGGCCAACTATGGCTACACCTTC
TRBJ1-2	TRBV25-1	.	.	CASSEGVLGYTF	TGTGCCAGCAGTGAAGGGGTGCTTGGCTACACCTTC
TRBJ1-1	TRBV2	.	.	CASSKEVNTEAFF	TGTGCCAGCAGCAAGGAGGTGAACACTGAAGCTTTCTTT
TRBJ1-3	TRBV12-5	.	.	CASGLSSGNTIYF	TGTGCTAGTGGTTTGAGTAGCGGAAACACCATATATTTT
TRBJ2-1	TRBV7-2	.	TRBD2	CASSQAGGPYNEQFF	TGTGCCAGCAGCCAAGCGGGAGGACCCTACAATGAGCAGTTCTTC
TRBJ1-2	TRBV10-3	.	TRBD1	CATSPTGTGYGYTF	TGTGCCACCAGTCCGACCGGGACAGGCTATGGCTACACCTTC
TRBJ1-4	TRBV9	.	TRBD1	CASSAGTGANEKLFF	TGTGCCAGCAGCGCCGGGACAGGGGCTAATGAAAAACTGTTTTTT
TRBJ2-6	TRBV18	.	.	CASSPSRSGANVLTF	TGTGCCAGCTCACCATCACGGTCTGGGGCCAACGTCCTGACTTTC
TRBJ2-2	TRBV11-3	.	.	CASSLEEAGELFF	TGTGCCAGCAGCTTAGAGGAGGCCGGGGAGCTGTTTTTT
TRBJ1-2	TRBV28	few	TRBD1	CASSSGQGAWGYTF	TGTGCCAGCAGTTCAGGACAGGGGGCGTGGGGCTACACCTTC
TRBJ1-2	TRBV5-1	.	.	CASSLGDSNYGYTF	TGCGCCAGCAGCTTGGGCGACAGTAACTATGGCTACACCTTC
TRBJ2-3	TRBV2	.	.	CASDPNRGTQYF	TGTGCCAGCGACCCCAACAGAGGTACGCAGTATTTT
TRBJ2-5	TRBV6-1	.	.	CASSGGRAQETQYF	TGTGCCAGCAGTGGTGGGCGGGCGCAAGAGACCCAGTACTTC
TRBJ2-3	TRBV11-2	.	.	CASSLAGDTDTQYF	TGTGCCAGCAGCTTAGCGGGGGACACAGATACGCAGTATTTT
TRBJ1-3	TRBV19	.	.	CASWEGAGNTIYF	TGTGCCAGTTGGGAAGGGGCTGGAAACACCATATATTTT
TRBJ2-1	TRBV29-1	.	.	CSQNSPGVDNEQFF	TGCAGCCAAAACTCCCCGGGAGTAGATAATGAGCAGTTCTTC
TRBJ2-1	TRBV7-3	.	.	CASSSAGSAQFF	TGTGCCAGCAGCTCTGCAGGGTCCGCGCAGTTCTTC
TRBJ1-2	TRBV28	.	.	CASSLQGRDGYTF	TGTGCCAGCAGTTTACAGGGGAGGGATGGCTACACCTTC
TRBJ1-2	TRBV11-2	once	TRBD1	CASSLPQGGNSYGYTF	TGTGCCAGCAGCTTACCCCAGGGGGGGAATTCCTATGGCTACACCTTC
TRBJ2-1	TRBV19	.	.	CASSPGLEQGAGIRNEQFF	TGTGCCAGTAGCCCGGGCTTGGAACAAGGGGCAGGAATTCGGAATGAGCAGTTCTTC
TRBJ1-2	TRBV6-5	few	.	CASSYMGGYTF	TGTGCCAGCAGTTACATGGGTGGCTACACCTTC
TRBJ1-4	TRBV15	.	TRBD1	CATSRNRRGQGGEKLFF	TGTGCCACCAGCAGAAATCGAAGGGGACAGGGTGGTGAAAAACTGTTTTTT
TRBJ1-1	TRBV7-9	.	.	CASSRNTEAFF	TGTGCCAGCAGCCGGAACACTGAAGCTTTCTTT
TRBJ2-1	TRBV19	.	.	CASSIRGTYNEQFF	TGTGCCAGTAGTATCAGGGGTACCTACAATGAGCAGTTCTTC
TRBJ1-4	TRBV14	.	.	CASSQDPVEKLFF	TGTGCCAGCAGCCAAGACCCAGTTGAAAAACTGTTTTTT